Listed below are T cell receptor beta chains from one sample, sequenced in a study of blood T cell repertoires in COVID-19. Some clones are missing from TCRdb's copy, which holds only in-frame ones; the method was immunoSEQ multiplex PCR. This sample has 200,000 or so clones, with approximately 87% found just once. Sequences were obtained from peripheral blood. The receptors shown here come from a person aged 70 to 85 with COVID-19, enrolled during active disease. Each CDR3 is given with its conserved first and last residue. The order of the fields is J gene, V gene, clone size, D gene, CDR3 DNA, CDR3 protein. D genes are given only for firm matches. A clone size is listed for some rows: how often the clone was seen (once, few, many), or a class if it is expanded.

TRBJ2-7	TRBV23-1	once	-	TGCGCCACCCCCGGGACATACATACGGGACGAGCAGTACTTC	CATPGTYIRDEQYF
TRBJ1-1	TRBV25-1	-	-	TGTGCCAGCAGTGAATATGGGGAGTGGACTGAAGCTTTCTTT	CASSEYGEWTEAFF
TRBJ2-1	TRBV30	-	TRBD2	TGTGCCTGGACAGAGCTAGCGGGAGGCCTGGGGATTCAGTTCTTC	CAWTELAGGLGIQFF
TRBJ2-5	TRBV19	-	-	TGTGCCAGTAGTACGATCGACTCACGAGAGACCCAGTACTTC	CASSTIDSRETQYF
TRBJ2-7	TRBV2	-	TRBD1	TGTGCCAGCACCGGGACAGGGACCTACGAGCAGTACTTC	CASTGTGTYEQYF
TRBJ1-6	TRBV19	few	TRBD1	TGTGCCAGTAGTCGCCAGACAGGGGGTAATTCACCCCTCCACTTT	CASSRQTGGNSPLHF
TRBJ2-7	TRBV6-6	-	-	TGTGCCAGTACCGGGATTTTCTCCTACGAGCAGTACTTC	CASTGIFSYEQYF
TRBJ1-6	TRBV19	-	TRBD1	TGTGCCAGTAGTCCCGGGACAGGGATGAATTCACCCCTCCACTTT	CASSPGTGMNSPLHF
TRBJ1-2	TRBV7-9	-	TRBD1	TGTGCCAGCAGCAACCGGACAGGGAGGCAAAACTATGGCTACACCTTC	CASSNRTGRQNYGYTF
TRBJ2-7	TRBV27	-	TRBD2	TGTGCCAGCAGTTGGACTAGTTCCCAGTACGAGCAGTACTTC	CASSWTSSQYEQYF
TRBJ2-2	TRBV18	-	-	TGTGCCAGCTCACCGCGACAGGCGAACACCGGGGAGCTGTTTTTT	CASSPRQANTGELFF
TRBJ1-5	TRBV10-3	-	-	TGTGCCACCTCCCAGGGGACGGATAGCAATCAGCCCCAGCATTTT	CATSQGTDSNQPQHF
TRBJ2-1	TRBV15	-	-	TGTGCCACCAGCAGAGATCGAGCGAGTTACAATGAGCAGTTCTTC	CATSRDRASYNEQFF
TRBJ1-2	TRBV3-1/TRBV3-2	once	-	TGTGCCAGCAGCCACGCCAGGGGAGACTATGGCTACACCTTC	CASSHARGDYGYTF
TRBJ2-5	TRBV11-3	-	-	TGTGCCAGCAGCTCGCATGGCTTGGTAGAGACCCAGTACTTC	CASSSHGLVETQYF
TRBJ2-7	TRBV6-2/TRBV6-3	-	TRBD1	TGTGCCAGCAGTAAACCCCTGGACAGGGCCACCTCCTACGAGCAGTACTTC	CASSKPLDRATSYEQYF
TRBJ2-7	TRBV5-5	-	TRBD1	TGTGCCAGCAGCTTGGCCGACAGGGCCGAGCAGTACTTC	CASSLADRAEQYF
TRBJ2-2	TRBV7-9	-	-	TGTGCCAGCGCTATTAGGGGGTACACCGGGGAGCTGTTTTTT	CASAIRGYTGELFF
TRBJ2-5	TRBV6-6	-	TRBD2	TGTGCCAGCAGTTACAAAGCGGGGCCTATCCAAGAGACCCAGTACTTC	CASSYKAGPIQETQYF
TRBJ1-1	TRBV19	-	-	TGTGCCAGTAGTATAGGACACCCGAACACTGAAGCTTTCTTT	CASSIGHPNTEAFF
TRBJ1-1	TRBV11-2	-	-	TGTGCCAGCAGCCTAAACCCAGGGGTGGGCACTGAAGCTTTCTTT	CASSLNPGVGTEAFF
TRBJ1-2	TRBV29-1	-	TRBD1	TGCAGCGTTGAAGAAGGGGGCCAGGGCTACACCTTC	CSVEEGGQGYTF
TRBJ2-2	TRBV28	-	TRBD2	TGTGCCAGCAGTGGCACGGGGGGTATTAGAAACACCGGGGAGCTGTTTTTT	CASSGTGGIRNTGELFF
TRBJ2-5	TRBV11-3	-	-	TGTGCCAGCAGCTTAGGCGCGAGTTCCGGGGAGACCCAGTACTTC	CASSLGASSGETQYF
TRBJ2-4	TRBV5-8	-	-	TGTGCCAGCAGCCTCCTCACGGCAGGGAAAAACATTCAGTACTTC	CASSLLTAGKNIQYF
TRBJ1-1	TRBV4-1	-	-	TGCGCCAGCTTCCGCGGGGTGAACACTGAAGCTTTCTTT	CASFRGVNTEAFF
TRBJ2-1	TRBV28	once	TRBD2	TGTGCCAGCAGTAGAGCGGGAGTGGGAGAGCAGTTCTTC	CASSRAGVGEQFF
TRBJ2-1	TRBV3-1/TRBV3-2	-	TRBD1	TGTGCCAGCAGCCAAGCAAGGGGGCCTAGTAATGAGCAGTTCTTC	CASSQARGPSNEQFF
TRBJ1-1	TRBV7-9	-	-	TGTGCCAGCAGTTACATCACGGGTGGTGAAGCTTTCTTT	CASSYITGGEAFF
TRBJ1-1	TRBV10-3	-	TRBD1	TGTGCCATCGGGGACAGGATGGTGGGAACTGAAGCTTTCTTT	CAIGDRMVGTEAFF
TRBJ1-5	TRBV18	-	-	TGTGCCAGCTCACCGGACAGACCAAATCAGCCCCAGCATTTT	CASSPDRPNQPQHF
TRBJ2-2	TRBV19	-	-	TGTGCCAGTAGTAATCCCCAGCGGACGAACACCGGGGAGCTGTTTTTT	CASSNPQRTNTGELFF
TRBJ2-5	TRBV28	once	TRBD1	TGTGCCAGCAGCCTTAACAGGGGGTCAGAGACCCAGTACTTC	CASSLNRGSETQYF
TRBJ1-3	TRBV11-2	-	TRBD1	TGTGCCAGCAGTTTGGGACAGGACTTTGGAAACACCATATATTTT	CASSLGQDFGNTIYF
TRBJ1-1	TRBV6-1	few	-	TGTGCCAGCAGTGAACAGGTCCATTTCGAAGCTTTCTTT	CASSEQVHFEAFF
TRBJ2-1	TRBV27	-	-	TGTGCCAGCACGCCGGGATTGGGCTATGAGCAGTTCTTC	CASTPGLGYEQFF
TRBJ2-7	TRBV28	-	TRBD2	TGTGCCAGCAGTCTCCTGGGAGCGGGGGGCTCCCTCTACGAGCAGTACTTC	CASSLLGAGGSLYEQYF
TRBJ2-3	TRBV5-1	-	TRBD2	TGCGCCAGCAGCGGCGGGACTAGCGGGTGGGCAGCAGATACGCAGTATTTT	CASSGGTSGWAADTQYF
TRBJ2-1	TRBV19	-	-	TGTGCCAGTACGGGACTCACAAACGACAATGAGCAGTTCTTC	CASTGLTNDNEQFF
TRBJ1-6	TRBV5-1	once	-	TGCGCCAGCAACCTCGGCGGGGATAATTCACCCCTCCACTTT	CASNLGGDNSPLHF
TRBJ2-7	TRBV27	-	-	TGTGCCAGCAGTTTATCAGAGGATTCCTACGAGCAGTACTTC	CASSLSEDSYEQYF
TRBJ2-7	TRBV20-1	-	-	TGCAGTGCTGGACTCTACGAGCAGTACTTC	CSAGLYEQYF
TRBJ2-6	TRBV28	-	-	TGTGCCAGCAGTTACGCGGGGGCTTACGGGGCCAACGTCCTGACTTTC	CASSYAGAYGANVLTF
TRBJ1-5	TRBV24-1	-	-	TGTGCCACCAGTCCTGGCATTCACCAGCCCCAGCATTTT	CATSPGIHQPQHF
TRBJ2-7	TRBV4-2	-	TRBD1	TGTGCCAGCAGCCAAGACCAGACAGGGGGTGATTACGAGCAGTACTTC	CASSQDQTGGDYEQYF
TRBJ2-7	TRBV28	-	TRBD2	TGTGCCAGCAGTTTATTTGTAGCGGGAGATTCCCCCTACGAGCAGTACTTC	CASSLFVAGDSPYEQYF
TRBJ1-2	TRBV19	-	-	TGTGCCAGTAGTATAGGGGGCAGCAACTATGGCTACACCTTC	CASSIGGSNYGYTF
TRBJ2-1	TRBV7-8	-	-	TGTGCCAGCAAAGCGGACTTCGGGTATGAGCAGTTCTTC	CASKADFGYEQFF